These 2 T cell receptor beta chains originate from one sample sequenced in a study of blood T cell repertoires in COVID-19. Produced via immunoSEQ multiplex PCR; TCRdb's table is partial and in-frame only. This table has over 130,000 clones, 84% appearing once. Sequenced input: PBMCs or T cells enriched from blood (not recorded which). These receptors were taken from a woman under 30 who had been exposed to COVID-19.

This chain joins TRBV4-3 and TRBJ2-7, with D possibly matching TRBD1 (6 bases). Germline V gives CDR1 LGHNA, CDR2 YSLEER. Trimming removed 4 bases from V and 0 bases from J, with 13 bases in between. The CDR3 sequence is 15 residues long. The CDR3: CASSPGWDTSYEQYF. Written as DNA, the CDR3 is TGCGCCAGCAGCCCCGGATGGGACACCTCCTACGAGCAGTACTTC.

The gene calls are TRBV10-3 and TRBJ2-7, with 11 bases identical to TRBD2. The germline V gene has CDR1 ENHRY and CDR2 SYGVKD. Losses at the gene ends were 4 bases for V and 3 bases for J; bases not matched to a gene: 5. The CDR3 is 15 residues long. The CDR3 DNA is TGTGCCATCAGTGGGGGACTAGCGGCAGTCTACGAGCAGTACTTC. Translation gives CAISGGLAAVYEQYF.